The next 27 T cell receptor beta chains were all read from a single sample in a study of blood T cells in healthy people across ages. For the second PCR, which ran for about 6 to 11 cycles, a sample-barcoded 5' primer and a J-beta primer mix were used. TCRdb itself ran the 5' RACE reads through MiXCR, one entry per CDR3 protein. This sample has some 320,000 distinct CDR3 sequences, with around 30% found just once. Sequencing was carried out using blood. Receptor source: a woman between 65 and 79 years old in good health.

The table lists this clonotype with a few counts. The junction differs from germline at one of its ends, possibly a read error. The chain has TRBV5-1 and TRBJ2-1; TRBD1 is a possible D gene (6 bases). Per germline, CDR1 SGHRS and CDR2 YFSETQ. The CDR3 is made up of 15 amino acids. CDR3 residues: CASSQTGTPYNVQFF. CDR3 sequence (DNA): TGCGCCAGCAGCCAGACCGGGACACCCTACAATGTGCAGTTCTTC.

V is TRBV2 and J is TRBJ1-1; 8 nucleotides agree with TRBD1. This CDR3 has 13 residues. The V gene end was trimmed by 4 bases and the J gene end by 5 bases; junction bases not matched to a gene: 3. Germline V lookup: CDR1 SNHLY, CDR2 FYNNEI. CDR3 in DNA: TGTGCCAGCAGTGTACAGGGGGGTACTGAAGCTTTCTTT. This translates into CASSVQGGTEAFF. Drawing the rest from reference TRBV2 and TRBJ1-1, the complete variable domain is EPEVTQTPSHQVTQMGQEVILRCVPISNHLYFYWYRQILGQKVEFLVSFYNNEISEKSEIFDDQFSVERPDGSNFTLKIRSTKLEDSAMYFCASSVQGGTEAFFGQGTRLTVV.

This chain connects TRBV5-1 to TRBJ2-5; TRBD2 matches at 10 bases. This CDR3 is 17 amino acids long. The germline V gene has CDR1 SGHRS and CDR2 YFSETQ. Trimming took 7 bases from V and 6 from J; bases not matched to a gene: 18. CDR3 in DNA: TGCGCCAGCGGCCCACTCCCTCTAGCGGGAGCCAGGAAGACCCAGTACTTC. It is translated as CASGPLPLAGARKTQYF.

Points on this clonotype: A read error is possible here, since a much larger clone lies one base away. The CDR3 is CSVAQLSGNTIYF. Written as DNA, the CDR3 is TGCAGCGTTGCACAGCTCTCTGGAAACACCATATATTTT. The chain uses TRBV29-1 and TRBJ1-3; D remains ambiguous. V was trimmed by 4 bases and J by 0 bases, leaving 7 bases between them. The germline CDR1 and CDR2 sequences are SQVTM and ANQGSEA. CDR3 size: 13 residues.

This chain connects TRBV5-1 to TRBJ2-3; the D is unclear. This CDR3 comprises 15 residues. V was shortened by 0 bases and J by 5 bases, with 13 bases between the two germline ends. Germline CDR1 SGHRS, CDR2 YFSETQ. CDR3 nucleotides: TGCGCCAGCAGCTTGGTCGGTAGCCCCGTAGATACGCAGTATTTT. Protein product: CASSLVGSPVDTQYF.

This CDR3 reads CASSEKRESGELFF. CDR3 sequence (DNA): TGTGCCAGCAGTGAGAAGCGGGAGAGCGGGGAGCTGTTTTTT. The chain has TRBV25-1 and TRBJ2-2; 8 bases align to TRBD2. Germline V CDR1 and CDR2: MGHDK, SYGVNS. Losses at the gene ends were 3 bases for V and 7 bases for J; bases not matched to a gene: 4. The length of the CDR3 is 14 residues.

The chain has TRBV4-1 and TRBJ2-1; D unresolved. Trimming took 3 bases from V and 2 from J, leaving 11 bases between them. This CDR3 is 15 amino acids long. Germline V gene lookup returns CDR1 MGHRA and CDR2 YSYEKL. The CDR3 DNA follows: TGCGCCAGCAGCCATATTCAGCTCCCCTACAATGAGCAGTTCTTC. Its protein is CASSHIQLPYNEQFF.

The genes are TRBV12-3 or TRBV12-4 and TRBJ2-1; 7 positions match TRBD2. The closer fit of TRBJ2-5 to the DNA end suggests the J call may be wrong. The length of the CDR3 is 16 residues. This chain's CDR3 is CASSLAVGGRRETQYF. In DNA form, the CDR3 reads TGTGCCAGCAGTTTGGCTGTGGGAGGGAGACGAGAGACCCAGTACTTC.

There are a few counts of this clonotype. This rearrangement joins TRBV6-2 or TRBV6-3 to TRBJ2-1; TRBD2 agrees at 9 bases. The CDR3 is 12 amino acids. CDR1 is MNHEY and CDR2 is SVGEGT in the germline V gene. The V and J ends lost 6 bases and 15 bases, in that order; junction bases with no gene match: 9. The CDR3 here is CASSSSSGRPFF. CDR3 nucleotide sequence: TGTGCCAGCAGCTCAAGTAGCGGGAGACCGTTCTTC.

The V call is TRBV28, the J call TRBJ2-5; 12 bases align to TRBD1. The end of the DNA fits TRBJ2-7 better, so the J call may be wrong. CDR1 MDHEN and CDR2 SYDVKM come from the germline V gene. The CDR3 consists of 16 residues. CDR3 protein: CASSFQRGQGANEQYF. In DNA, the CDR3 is TGTGCCAGCAGTTTTCAGAGGGGACAGGGGGCTAACGAGCAGTACTTC.

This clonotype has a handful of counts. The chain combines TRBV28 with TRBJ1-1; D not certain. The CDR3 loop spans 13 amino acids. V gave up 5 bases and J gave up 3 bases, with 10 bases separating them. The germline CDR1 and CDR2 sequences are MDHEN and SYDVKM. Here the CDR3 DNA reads TGTGCCAGCAGTCGGGAGGGATACACTGAAGCTTTCTTT. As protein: CASSREGYTEAFF. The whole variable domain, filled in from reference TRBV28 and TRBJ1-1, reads DVKVTQSSRYLVKRTGEKVFLECVQDMDHENMFWYRQDPGLGLRLIYFSYDVKMKEKGDIPEGYSVSREKKERFSLILESASTNQTSMYLCASSREGYTEAFFGQGTRLTVV.

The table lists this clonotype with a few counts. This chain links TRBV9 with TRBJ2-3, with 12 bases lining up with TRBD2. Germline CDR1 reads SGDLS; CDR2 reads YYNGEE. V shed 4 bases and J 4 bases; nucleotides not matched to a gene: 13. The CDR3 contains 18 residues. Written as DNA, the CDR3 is TGTGCCAGCAGCAGTCCTAGCGGGAGGGCAGTTAACCCAGATACGCAGTATTTT. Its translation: CASSSPSGRAVNPDTQYF.

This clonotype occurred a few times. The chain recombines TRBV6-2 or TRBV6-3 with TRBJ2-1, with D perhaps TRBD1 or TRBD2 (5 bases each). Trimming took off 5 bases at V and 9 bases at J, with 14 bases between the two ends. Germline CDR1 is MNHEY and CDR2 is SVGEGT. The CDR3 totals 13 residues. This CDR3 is CASSAVSGGEQFF. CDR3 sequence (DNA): TGTGCCAGCAGTGCGGTATCTGGGGGTGAGCAGTTCTTC.

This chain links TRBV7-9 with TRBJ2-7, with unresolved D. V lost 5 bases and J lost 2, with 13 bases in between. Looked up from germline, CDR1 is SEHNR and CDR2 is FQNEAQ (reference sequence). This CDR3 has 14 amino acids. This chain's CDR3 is CASSRGTATYEQYF. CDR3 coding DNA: TGTGCCAGCAGCCGCGGCACAGCTACCTACGAGCAGTACTTC.

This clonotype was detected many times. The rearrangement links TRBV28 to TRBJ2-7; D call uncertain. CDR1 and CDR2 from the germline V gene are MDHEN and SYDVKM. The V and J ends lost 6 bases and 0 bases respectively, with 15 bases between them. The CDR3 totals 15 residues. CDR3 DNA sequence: TGTGCCAGCAGGCGCCGGGCCGAACTCTCCTACGAGCAGTACTTC. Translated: CASRRRAELSYEQYF.

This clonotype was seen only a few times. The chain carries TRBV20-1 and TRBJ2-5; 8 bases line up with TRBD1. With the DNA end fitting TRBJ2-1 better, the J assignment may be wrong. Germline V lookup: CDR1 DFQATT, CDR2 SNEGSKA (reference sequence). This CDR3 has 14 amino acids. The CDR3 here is CSAEGQGVHNEQFF. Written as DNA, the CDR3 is TGCAGTGCTGAAGGACAGGGAGTCCACAATGAGCAGTTCTTC.

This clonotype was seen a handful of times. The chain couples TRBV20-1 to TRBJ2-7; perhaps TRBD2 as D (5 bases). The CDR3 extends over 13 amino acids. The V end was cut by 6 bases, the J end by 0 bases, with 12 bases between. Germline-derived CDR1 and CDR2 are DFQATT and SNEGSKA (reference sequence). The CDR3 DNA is TGCAGTGCCCGGACTGGGATCTCCTACGAGCAGTACTTC. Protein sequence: CSARTGISYEQYF.

CDR3 in amino acids: CSARDSLAGGPPPYLNEQFF. In DNA form, the CDR3 reads TGCAGTGCTAGAGATAGCCTAGCGGGAGGGCCGCCCCCGTATTTAAATGAGCAGTTCTTC. The rearrangement joins TRBV20-1 to TRBJ2-1; 12 nucleotides align to TRBD2. The CDR3 is made up of 20 amino acids. Germline loops: CDR1 DFQATT, CDR2 SNEGSKA (reference sequence). Losses at the gene ends were 0 bases for V and 7 bases for J; bases not matched to a gene: 19.

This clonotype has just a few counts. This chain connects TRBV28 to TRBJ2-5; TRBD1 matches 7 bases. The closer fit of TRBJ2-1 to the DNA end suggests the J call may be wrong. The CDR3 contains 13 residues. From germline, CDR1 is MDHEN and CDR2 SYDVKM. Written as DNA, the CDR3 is TGTGCCACCAGCAAGACAGGGAATGGTGAGCAGTTCTTC. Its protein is CATSKTGNGEQFF.

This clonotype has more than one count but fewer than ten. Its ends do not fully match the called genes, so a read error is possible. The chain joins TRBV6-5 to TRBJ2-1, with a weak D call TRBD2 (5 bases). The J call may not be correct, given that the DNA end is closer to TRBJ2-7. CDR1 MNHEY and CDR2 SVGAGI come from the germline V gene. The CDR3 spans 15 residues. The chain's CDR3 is CASSLGPRRGYEQYF. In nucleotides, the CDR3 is TGTGCCAGTAGTTTGGGTCCAAGACGGGGCTACGAGCAGTACTTC.

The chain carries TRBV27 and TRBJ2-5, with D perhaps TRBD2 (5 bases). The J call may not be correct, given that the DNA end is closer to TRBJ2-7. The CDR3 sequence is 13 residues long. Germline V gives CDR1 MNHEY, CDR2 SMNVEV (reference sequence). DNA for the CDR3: TGTGCCAGCAGTTCACTAGTAGGCTACGAGCAGTACTTC. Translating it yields CASSSLVGYEQYF.

The CDR3 loop is CSVGADGTGELFF. The CDR3 DNA sequence: TGCAGCGTTGGTGCGGACGGAACCGGGGAGCTGTTTTTT. The rearrangement uses TRBV29-1 and TRBJ2-2; D is ambiguous. Trimming stripped 4 bases from V and 5 bases from J, with 11 bases between. CDR3 length equals 13 residues. Germline V CDR1 and CDR2: SQVTM, ANQGSEA.

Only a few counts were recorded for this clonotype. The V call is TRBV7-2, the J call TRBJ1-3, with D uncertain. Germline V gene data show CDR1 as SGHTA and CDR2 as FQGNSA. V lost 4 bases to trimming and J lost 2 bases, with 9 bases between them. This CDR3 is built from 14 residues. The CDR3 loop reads CASSSMHAGNTIYF. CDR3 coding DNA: TGTGCCAGCAGCTCGATGCACGCTGGAAACACCATATATTTT. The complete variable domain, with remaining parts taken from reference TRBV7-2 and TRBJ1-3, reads GAGVSQSPSNKVTEKGKDVELRCDPISGHTALYWYRQSLGQGLEFLIYFQGNSAPDKSGLPSDRFSAERTGGSVSTLTIQRTQQEDSAVYLCASSSMHAGNTIYFGEGSWLTVV.

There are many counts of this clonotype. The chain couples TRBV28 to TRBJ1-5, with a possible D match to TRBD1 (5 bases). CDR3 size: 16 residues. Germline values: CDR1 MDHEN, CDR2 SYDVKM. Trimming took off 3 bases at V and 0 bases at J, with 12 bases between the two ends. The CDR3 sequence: CASSLGLWGSNQPQHF. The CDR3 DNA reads TGTGCCAGCAGTTTGGGACTCTGGGGTAGCAATCAGCCCCAGCATTTT.

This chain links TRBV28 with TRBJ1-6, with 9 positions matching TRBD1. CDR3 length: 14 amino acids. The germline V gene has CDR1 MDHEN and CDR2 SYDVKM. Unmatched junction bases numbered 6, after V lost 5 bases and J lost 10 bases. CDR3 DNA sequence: TGTGCCAGCAGTAGTACAGGGGGCGCCTCACCCCTCCACTTT. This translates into CASSSTGGASPLHF.

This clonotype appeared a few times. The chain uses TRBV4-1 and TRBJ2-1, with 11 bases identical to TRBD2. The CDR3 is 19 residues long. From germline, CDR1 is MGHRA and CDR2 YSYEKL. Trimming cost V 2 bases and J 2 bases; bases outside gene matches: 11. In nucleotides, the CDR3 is TGCGCCAGCAGCCAACCACCGGGACTAGCGGTAAAAACCTACAATGAGCAGTTCTTC. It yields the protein CASSQPPGLAVKTYNEQFF.

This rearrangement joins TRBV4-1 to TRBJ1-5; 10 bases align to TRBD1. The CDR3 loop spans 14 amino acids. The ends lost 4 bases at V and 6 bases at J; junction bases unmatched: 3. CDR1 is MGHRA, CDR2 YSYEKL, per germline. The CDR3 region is CASSLDRGPQPQHF. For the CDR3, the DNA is TGCGCCAGCAGCCTCGACAGGGGGCCTCAGCCCCAGCATTTT.